A single sample is the source of the 13 T cell receptor beta chains below, sequenced in a study of T cells in Graves' hyperthyroidism and ophthalmopathy. Regions amplified from RNA transcripts were the TCR beta CDR3 regions. The TCR CDR3 was amplified in a first-round RT-PCR using the HTBI primer set. From the multiplex PCR reads, TCRdb called clonotypes with MiXCR, one entry per CDR3 protein. In the table there are a few hundred thousand distinct CDR3 sequences, around 20% of which are singletons. Material for sequencing was blood. The source is a woman in her 50s with Graves' hyperthyroidism.

As to this clonotype: A read error is likely, as this CDR3 ends without the conserved phenylalanine or tryptophan. V gene TRBV27 combines with J gene TRBJ2-2, with D unclear. Germline lookup yields CDR1 MNHEY and CDR2 SMNVEV (reference sequence). The CDR3 is 16 amino acids. V was pared by 3 bases and J by 6 bases, with 17 bases between. The CDR3 sequence: CASSFSILQAAGELFS. CDR3 DNA: TGTGCCAGCAGTTTTAGTATACTCCAGGCGGCCGGGGAGCTGTTTTCT.

The chain uses TRBV20-1 and TRBJ1-3; 9 bases are a match to TRBD1. The J segment lost 4 bases and the V segment lost 6 bases, leaving 7 bases of the junction unmatched. The CDR3 runs to 14 residues. Germline CDR1 and CDR2: DFQATT and SNEGSKA (reference sequence). CDR3 nucleotide sequence: TGCAGTGCCAGTGGACAGGGGTACGGAAACACCATATATTTT. Amino acids: CSASGQGYGNTIYF.

The V call is TRBV28, the J call TRBJ2-4, with D perhaps assigned TRBD1 or TRBD2 (5 bases each). Germline V lookup: CDR1 MDHEN, CDR2 SYDVKM. V was trimmed by 3 bases and J by 0 bases, leaving 15 bases between them. CDR3 length: 17 residues. The CDR3 DNA reads TGTGCCAGCAGTTTGGCGACAGTGGGGGTAGCCAAAAACATTCAGTACTTC. Its protein product is CASSLATVGVAKNIQYF.

To note about this clonotype: A much larger clone lies one base from this, so it may be a read error. CDR3 loop: CASSLDGGGSYNEQFF. The CDR3 DNA follows: TGTGCCAGCAGCCTTGATGGGGGGGGGTCTTACAATGAGCAGTTCTTC. V and J are TRBV5-5 and TRBJ2-1; 7 bases fit TRBD2. The CDR3 loop spans 16 amino acids. Trimming at V came to 4 bases and at J to 4 bases, leaving 11 bases not matched to a gene. The germline V gene has CDR1 SGHKS and CDR2 YYEKEE (reference sequence).

The J gene is TRBJ2-7, the V gene TRBV6-1, with TRBD2 matching 13 bases. V lost 6 bases to trimming and J lost 7 bases; unmatched junction nucleotides: 9. The CDR3 has 15 residues. Germline CDR1 and CDR2: MNHNS and SASEGT. The DNA of the CDR3 is TGTGCCAGCAGCGACGGACTAGCGGGAGCGGAAGAGCAGTACTTC. It encodes CASSDGLAGAEEQYF.

The V call is TRBV28, the J call TRBJ2-1; TRBD2 might be the D (5 bases). Trimming shortened V by 5 bases and J by 3 bases, and 14 bases separated the two germline ends. The CDR3 is made up of 15 amino acids. Germline V gene data show CDR1 as MDHEN and CDR2 as SYDVKM. In nucleotides, the CDR3 is TGTGCCAGCAGTCCCTATTACGGGGACTACAATGAGCAGTTCTTC. Amino acid sequence: CASSPYYGDYNEQFF.

The CDR3: CAISDSVNEKLFF. The CDR3 nucleotides read TGTGCCATCAGTGATTCCGTAAATGAAAAACTGTTTTTT. The V and J genes are TRBV10-3 and TRBJ1-4; D uncertain. Germline CDR1 ENHRY, CDR2 SYGVKD. The CDR3 is made up of 13 amino acids. V lost 3 bases and J lost 5, with 7 bases in between.

This clonotype was seen repeatedly, ten times or more. The chain recombines TRBV11-3 with TRBJ2-1; D possibly corresponds to TRBD2 (5 bases). Trimming pared 5 bases from V and 14 bases from J, leaving 13 bases between. The V gene's germline CDR1 is SGHNT and CDR2 YENEEA. The CDR3 loop spans 11 amino acids. CDR3 nucleotides: TGTGCCAGCAGCCAGGACTCATTGGAGTTCTTC. Its translation is CASSQDSLEFF.

This clonotype was observed many times. J is TRBJ2-1 and V is TRBV12-3 or TRBV12-4; 10 nucleotides align to TRBD2. The CDR3 is made up of 15 amino acids. V was clipped by 1 base and J by 7 bases; unmatched bases: 4. The CDR3 here is CASSLGASGGNEQFF. CDR3 bases: TGTGCCAGCAGTTTAGGGGCTAGCGGGGGAAATGAGCAGTTCTTC.

J is TRBJ1-5 and V is TRBV7-8; perhaps TRBD1 as D (6 bases). This CDR3 is built from 17 residues. Trimming cost V 5 bases and J 4 bases, with 21 bases left between them. CDR1 is SGHVS, CDR2 FQNEAQ, per germline. CDR3 nucleotides: TGTGCCAGCAGCGAATTGAGGGCAGGGGCGGCTAATCAGCCCCAGCATTTT. Residues: CASSELRAGAANQPQHF.

The chain is built from TRBV28 and TRBJ2-2, with 9 positions matching TRBD2. V dropped 2 bases and J dropped 0; count of bases not matched to a gene: 1. The CDR3 runs 16 residues. The germline V gene encodes CDR1 MDHEN and CDR2 SYDVKM. CDR3 in amino acids: CASSLGGGANTGELFF. The DNA for the CDR3 is TGTGCCAGCAGTTTAGGCGGGGGGGCGAACACCGGGGAGCTGTTTTTT.

The chain is built from TRBV6-2 or TRBV6-3 and TRBJ1-5, with D uncertain. V lost 5 bases to trimming and J lost 2 bases, with 7 bases between them. The CDR3 runs 13 residues. Germline V gives CDR1 MNHEY, CDR2 SVGEGT. CDR3 amino acids: CASSLARNQPQHF. In nucleotides, the CDR3 is TGTGCCAGCAGTCTGGCCCGCAATCAGCCCCAGCATTTT.

The chain joins TRBV28 to TRBJ2-7; 9 bases map to TRBD1. The CDR3 contains 15 residues. With 2 bases clipped from V and 4 bases from J, the junction kept 6 bases outside the gene matches. Germline CDR1 and CDR2: MDHEN and SYDVKM. The CDR3 loop is CASSLGTGYPYEQYF. Here the CDR3 DNA reads TGTGCCAGCAGTTTAGGGACAGGGTACCCTTACGAGCAGTACTTC.